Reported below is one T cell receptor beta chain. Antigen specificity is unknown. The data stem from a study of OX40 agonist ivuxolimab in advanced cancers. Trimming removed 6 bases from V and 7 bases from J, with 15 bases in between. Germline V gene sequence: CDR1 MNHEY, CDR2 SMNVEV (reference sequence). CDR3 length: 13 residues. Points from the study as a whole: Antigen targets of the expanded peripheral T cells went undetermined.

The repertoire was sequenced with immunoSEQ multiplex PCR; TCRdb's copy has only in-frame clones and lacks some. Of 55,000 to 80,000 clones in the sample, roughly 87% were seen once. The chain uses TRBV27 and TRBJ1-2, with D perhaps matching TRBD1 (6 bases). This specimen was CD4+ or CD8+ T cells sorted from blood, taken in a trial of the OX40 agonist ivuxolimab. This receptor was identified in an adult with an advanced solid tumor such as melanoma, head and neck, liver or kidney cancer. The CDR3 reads CASRSTGKGGYTF. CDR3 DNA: TGTGCCAGCAGGTCTACAGGGAAGGGTGGCTACACCTTC.